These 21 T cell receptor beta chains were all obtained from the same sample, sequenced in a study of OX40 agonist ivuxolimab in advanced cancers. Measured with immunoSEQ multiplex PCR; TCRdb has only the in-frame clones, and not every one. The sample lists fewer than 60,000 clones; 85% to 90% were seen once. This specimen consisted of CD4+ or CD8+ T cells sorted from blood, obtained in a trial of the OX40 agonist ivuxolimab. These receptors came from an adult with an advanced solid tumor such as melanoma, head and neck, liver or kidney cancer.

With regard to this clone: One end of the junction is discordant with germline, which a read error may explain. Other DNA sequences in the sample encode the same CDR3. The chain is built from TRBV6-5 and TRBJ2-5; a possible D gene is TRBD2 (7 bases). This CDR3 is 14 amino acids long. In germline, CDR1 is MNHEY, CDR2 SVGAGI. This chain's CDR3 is CASSYEGGGEGQYF. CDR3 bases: TGCGCCAGCAGTTACGAGGGAGGGGGTGAAGGCCAGTACTTC.

The CDR3 bases are TGTGCCAGCAGCTATTCGGCGAACACCGGGGAGCTGTTTTTT. Translation: CASSYSANTGELFF. V gene TRBV7-2 combines with J gene TRBJ2-2; unclear D gene. The CDR3 is 14 amino acids. V lost 4 bases, J lost 0 bases, and 6 bases lay in between. Germline CDR1 and CDR2: SGHTA and FQGNSA.

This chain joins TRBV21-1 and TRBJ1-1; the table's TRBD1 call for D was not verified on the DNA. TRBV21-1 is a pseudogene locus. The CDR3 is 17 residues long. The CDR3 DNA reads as TGTGCCAGCATCAAGGGAGGGACAGGGAATTTAGACACTGAAGCTTTCTTT. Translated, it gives CASIKGGTGNLDTEAFF.

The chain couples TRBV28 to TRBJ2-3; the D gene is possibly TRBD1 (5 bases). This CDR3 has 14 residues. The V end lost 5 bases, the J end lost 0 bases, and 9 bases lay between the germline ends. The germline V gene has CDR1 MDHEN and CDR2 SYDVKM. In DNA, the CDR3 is TGTGCCAGCAGTCCGCAGGGTAGCACAGATACGCAGTATTTT. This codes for CASSPQGSTDTQYF.

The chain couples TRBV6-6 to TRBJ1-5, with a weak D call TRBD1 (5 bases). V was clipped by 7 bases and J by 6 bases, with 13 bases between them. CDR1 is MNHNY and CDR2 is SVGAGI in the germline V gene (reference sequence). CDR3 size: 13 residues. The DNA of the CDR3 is TGTGCCAGCATCCAAACGAGGGGTCAGCCCCAGCATTTT. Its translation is CASIQTRGQPQHF.

CDR3 region: CASSLVGGTASNTGELFF. CDR3 nucleotides: TGTGCCAGCAGCTTAGTTGGGGGGACAGCATCGAACACCGGGGAGCTGTTTTTT. This rearrangement joins TRBV7-2 to TRBJ2-2; possibly TRBD1 for D (7 bases). Germline V CDR1 and CDR2: SGHTA, FQGNSA. The CDR3 is made up of 18 amino acids. The V end lost 1 base, the J end lost 0 bases, and 15 bases lay between the germline ends.

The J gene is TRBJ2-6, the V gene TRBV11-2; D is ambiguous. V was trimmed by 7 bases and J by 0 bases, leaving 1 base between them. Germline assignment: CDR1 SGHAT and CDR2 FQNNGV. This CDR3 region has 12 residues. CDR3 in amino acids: CASTSGANVLTF. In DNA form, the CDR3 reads TGTGCCAGCACCTCTGGGGCCAACGTCCTGACTTTC.

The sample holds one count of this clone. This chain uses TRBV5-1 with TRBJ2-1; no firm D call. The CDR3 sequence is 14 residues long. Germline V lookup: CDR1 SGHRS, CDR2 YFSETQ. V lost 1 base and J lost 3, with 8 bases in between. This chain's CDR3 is CASSLYDNYNEQFF. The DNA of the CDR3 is TGCGCCAGCAGCTTGTATGACAACTACAATGAGCAGTTCTTC. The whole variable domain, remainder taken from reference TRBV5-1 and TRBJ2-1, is KAGVTQTPRYLIKTRGQQVTLSCSPISGHRSVSWYQQTPGQGLQFLFEYFSETQRNKGNFPGRFSGRQFSNSRSEMNVSTLELGDSALYLCASSLYDNYNEQFFGPGTRLTVL.

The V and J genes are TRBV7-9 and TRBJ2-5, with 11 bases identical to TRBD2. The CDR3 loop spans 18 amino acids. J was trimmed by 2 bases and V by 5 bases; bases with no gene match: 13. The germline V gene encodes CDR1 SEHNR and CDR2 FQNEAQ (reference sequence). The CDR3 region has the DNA TGTGCCAGCAGCCTAATCAAGAGACTAGCGGGGCCACAAGAGACCCAGTACTTC. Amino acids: CASSLIKRLAGPQETQYF.

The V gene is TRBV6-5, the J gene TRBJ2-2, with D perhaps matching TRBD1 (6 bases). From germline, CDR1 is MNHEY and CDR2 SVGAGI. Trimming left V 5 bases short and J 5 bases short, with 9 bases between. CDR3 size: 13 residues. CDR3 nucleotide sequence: TGTGCCAGCAGTATTACAGGGACCGGGGAGCTGTTTTTT. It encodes CASSITGTGELFF.

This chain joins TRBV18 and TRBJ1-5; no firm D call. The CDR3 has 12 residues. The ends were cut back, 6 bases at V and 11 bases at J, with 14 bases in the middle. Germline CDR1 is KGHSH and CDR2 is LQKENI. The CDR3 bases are TGTGCCAGCTCTCCCGACGGAACAGCCCAGCATTTT. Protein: CASSPDGTAQHF.

DNA of the CDR3: TGTGCCAGCAGCTTAGTATCGGGAACTAATGAAAAACTGTTTTTT. It is translated as CASSLVSGTNEKLFF. This chain joins TRBV7-9 and TRBJ1-4; D remains unclear. Per the germline V gene, CDR1 is SEHNR and CDR2 is FQNEAQ (reference sequence). The CDR3 covers 15 residues. V lost 1 base and J lost 1, with 7 bases in between. Variable domain in full (rest from reference TRBV7-9 and TRBJ1-4): DTGVSQNPRHKITKRGQNVTFRCDPISEHNRLYWYRQTLGQGPEFLTYFQNEAQLEKSRLLSDRFSAERPKGSFSTLEIQRTEQGDSAMYLCASSLVSGTNEKLFFGSGTQLSVL.

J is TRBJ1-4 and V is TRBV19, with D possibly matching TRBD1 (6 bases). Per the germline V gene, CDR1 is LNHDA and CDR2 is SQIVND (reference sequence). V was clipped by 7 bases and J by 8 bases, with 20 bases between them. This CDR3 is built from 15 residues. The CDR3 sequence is CASKSRTGTTEKLFF. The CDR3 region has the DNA TGTGCCAGTAAGTCCCGAACAGGGACGACCGAAAAACTGTTTTTT.

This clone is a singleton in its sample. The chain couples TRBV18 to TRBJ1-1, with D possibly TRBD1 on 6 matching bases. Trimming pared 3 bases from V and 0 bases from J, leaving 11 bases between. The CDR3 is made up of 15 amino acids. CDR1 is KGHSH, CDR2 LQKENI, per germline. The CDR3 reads CASSPQGRMNTEAFF. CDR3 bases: TGTGCCAGCTCACCGCAGGGGCGCATGAACACTGAAGCTTTCTTT.

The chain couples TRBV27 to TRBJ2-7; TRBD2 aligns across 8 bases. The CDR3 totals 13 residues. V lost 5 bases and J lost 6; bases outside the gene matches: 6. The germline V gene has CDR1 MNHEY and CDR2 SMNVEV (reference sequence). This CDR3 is CASSPSGSSEQYF. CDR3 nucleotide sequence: TGTGCCAGCAGTCCCAGCGGGAGCAGCGAGCAGTACTTC.

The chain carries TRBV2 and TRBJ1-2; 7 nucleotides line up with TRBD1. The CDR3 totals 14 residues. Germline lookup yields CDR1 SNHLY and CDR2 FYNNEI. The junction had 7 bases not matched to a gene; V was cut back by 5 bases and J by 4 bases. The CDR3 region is CASSRQGMGYGYTF. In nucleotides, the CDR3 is TGTGCCAGCAGTCGACAGGGCATGGGCTATGGCTACACCTTC.

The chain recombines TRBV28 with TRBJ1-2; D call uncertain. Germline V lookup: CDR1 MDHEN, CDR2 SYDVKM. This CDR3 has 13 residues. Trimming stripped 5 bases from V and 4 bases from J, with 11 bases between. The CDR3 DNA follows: TGTGCCAGCAGTCCGATGGCAGCCTATGGCTACACCTTC. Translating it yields CASSPMAAYGYTF.

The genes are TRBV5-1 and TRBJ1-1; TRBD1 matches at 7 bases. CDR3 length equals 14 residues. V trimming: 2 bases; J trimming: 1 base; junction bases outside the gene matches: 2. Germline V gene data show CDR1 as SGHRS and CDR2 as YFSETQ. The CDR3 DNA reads TGCGCCAGCAGCTTAACAGGGGCGAACACTGAAGCTTTCTTT. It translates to CASSLTGANTEAFF.

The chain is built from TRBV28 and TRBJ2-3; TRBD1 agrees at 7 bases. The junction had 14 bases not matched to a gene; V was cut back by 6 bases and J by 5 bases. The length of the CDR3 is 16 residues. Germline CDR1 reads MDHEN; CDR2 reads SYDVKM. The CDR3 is CASRPRGFKQGDTQYF. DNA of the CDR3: TGTGCCAGCAGGCCCAGGGGGTTCAAGCAGGGAGATACGCAGTATTTT.

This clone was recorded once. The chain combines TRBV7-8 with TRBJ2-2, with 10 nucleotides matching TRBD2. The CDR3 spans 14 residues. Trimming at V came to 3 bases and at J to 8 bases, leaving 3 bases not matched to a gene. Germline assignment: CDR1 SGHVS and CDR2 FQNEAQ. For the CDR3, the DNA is TGTGCCAGCAGCTTTACTAGCGGGGTTGGGGAGCTGTTTTTT. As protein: CASSFTSGVGELFF.

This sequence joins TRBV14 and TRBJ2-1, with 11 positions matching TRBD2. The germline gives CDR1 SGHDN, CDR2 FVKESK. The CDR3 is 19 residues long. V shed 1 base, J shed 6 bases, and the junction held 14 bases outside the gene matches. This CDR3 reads CASSQAFGTSGIMTNEQFF. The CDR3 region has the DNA TGTGCCAGCAGCCAAGCCTTTGGGACTAGCGGAATTATGACCAATGAGCAGTTCTTC.